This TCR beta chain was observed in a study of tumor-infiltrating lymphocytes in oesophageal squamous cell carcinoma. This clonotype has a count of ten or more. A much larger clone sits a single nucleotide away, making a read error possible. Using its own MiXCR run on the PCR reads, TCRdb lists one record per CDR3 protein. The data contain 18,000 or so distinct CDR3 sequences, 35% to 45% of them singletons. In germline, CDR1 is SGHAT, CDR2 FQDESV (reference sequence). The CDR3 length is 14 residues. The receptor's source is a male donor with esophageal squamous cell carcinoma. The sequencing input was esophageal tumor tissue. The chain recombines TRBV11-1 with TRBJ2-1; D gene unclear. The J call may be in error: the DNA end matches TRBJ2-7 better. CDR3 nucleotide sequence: TGTGCCAGCAGCGCCGTAGGCTCCTACAATGAGCAGTACTTC. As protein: CASSAVGSYNEQYF.